One sample yielded the 8 T cell receptor beta chains listed below, sequenced in a study of patients and donors after allogeneic stem cell transplantation. MiXCR, applied by TCRdb to the RT-PCR reads, yields one record per CDR3 protein. This sample has 900,000 to 1,000,000 distinct CDR3 sequences, with roughly 18% found just once. The sample consisted of blood, either unsorted or a sorted T cell fraction (not recorded which). Receptors were obtained from a human donor who was either an allogeneic HSCT recipient or a stem cell or donor lymphocyte infusion donor (not recorded which). It is not recorded whose cells these are; they may come from a transplant donor.

The chain is built from TRBV11-2 and TRBJ2-1; the match to TRBD2 covers 10 bases. J gave up 3 bases and V 5 bases, and 4 bases lay outside the gene matches. Germline V gene lookup returns CDR1 SGHAT and CDR2 FQNNGV. The CDR3 extends over 15 amino acids. CDR3 residues: CASSTGTSVYNEQFF. CDR3 nucleotides: TGTGCCAGCAGCACAGGGACTAGCGTCTACAATGAGCAGTTCTTC.

The chain is built from TRBV18 and TRBJ1-1, with a tentative D call TRBD1 (5 bases). This CDR3 comprises 14 residues. Germline lookup yields CDR1 KGHSH and CDR2 LQKENI. V dropped 3 bases and J dropped 4 bases, with 12 bases sitting between them. The CDR3: CASSPSRVSTEAFF. The CDR3 DNA sequence: TGTGCCAGCTCACCTTCCAGGGTGAGCACTGAAGCTTTCTTT.

The chain carries TRBV24-1 and TRBJ2-2; D might be TRBD2 (6 bases). Germline-derived CDR1 and CDR2 are KGHDR and SFDVKD. This CDR3 has 16 amino acids. The ends were cut back, 4 bases at V and 0 bases at J, with 11 bases in the middle. CDR3 nucleotide sequence: TGTGCCACCAGTGACTTGGAGGGCCCGAACACCGGGGAGCTGTTTTTT. This gives the protein CATSDLEGPNTGELFF.

The V gene is TRBV20-1, the J gene TRBJ2-7, with TRBD2 identical over 7 bases. The CDR3 contains 15 residues. The germline gives CDR1 DFQATT, CDR2 SNEGSKA (reference sequence). The junction had 7 bases not matched to a gene; V was cut back by 1 base and J by 1 base. The CDR3 spells CSARALAVGSYEQYF. The CDR3 coding sequence is TGCAGTGCTAGAGCCCTAGCGGTCGGATCCTACGAGCAGTACTTC.

There are many counts of this clonotype. CDR3 sequence: CASSRGPGKSPGELFF. For the CDR3, the DNA is TGTGCCAGCAGCCGAGGCCCCGGGAAAAGTCCCGGGGAGCTGTTTTTT. The chain joins TRBV6-1 to TRBJ2-2; a weak D match, TRBD2 (5 bases). This CDR3 spans 16 amino acids. Germline lookup yields CDR1 MNHNS and CDR2 SASEGT. Trimming removed 6 bases at V and 6 bases at J, with 20 bases between.

As for this clonotype: A junction end diverges from the germline sequence, so it may reflect a read error. This CDR3 reads CASSAPGLRSHEQYF. Written as DNA, the CDR3 is TGTGCCAGCAGTGCACCGGGACTACGCTCCCACGAGCAGTACTTC. The chain uses TRBV12-3 or TRBV12-4 and TRBJ2-7, with 7 bases fitting TRBD2. The CDR3 consists of 15 residues.

This clonotype came up a few times. The gene calls are TRBV11-2 and TRBJ1-6; possibly TRBD1 for D (5 bases). The CDR3 consists of 15 residues. Trimming shortened V by 2 bases and J by 9 bases, and 14 bases separated the two germline ends. Germline V gives CDR1 SGHAT, CDR2 FQNNGV. The CDR3 spells CASSLMGLQSSPLHF. Written as DNA, the CDR3 is TGTGCCAGCAGCTTAATGGGGCTTCAGTCTTCACCCCTCCACTTT.

This clonotype was picked up a small number of times. The chain combines TRBV7-9 with TRBJ1-1, with D hard to call. The CDR3 is 14 residues long. The V end lost 2 bases, the J end lost 10 bases, and 17 bases lay between the germline ends. The germline V gene has CDR1 SEHNR and CDR2 FQNEAQ (reference sequence). The CDR3 nucleotides read TGTGCCAGCAGCTTATCTTCGTCGAGGACCGGAGCTTTCTTT. Translating gives CASSLSSSRTGAFF.